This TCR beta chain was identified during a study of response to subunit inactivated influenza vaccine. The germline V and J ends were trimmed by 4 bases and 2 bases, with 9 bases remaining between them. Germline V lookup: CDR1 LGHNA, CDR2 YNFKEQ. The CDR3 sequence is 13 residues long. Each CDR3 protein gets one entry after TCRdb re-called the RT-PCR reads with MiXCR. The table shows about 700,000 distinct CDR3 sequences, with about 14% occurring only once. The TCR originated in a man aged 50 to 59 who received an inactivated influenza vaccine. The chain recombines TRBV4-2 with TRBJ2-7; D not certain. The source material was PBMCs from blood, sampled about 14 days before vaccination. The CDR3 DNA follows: TGTGCCAGCAGCCGAGAGCAGGCCTACGAGCAGTACTTC. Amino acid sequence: CASSREQAYEQYF.